The source of this T cell receptor beta chain is a study of T cells after posttransplantation cyclophosphamide. Study-wide results and caveats: Recipient CMV seropositivity and CMV reactivation strongly tracked TRB clonality.

Assay: immunoSEQ multiplex PCR; the TCRdb copy retains only in-frame clones and omits some. The table has approximately 45,000 clones, roughly 92% seen once. Peripheral blood was collected from the related graft donor on the marrow donation day. A word on this clone: Its antigen is currently unknown.

The length of the CDR3 is 13 residues. V lost 1 base, J lost 2 bases, and 5 bases lay in between. CDR1 and CDR2 from the germline V gene are MNHNS and SASEGT. Sequenced: PBMCs. This TCR derives from a woman in her fifties or sixties in good health and a related stem cell transplant donor. The chain combines TRBV6-1 with TRBJ2-5, with D unclear. The CDR3, as DNA: TGTGCCAGCAGTGAAGTACAACAAGAGACCCAGTACTTC. Amino acids: CASSEVQQETQYF.